The 21 T cell receptor beta chains reported below all come from one sample, sequenced in a study of shared clonotypes between healthy human individuals. The protocol was immunoSEQ multiplex PCR, while the TCRdb copy is restricted to in-frame clones and leaves out a portion. This table has around 350,000 clones, 70% to 75% appearing once. Sample: memory CD4+ T cells sorted from blood. Subset described: CD45RA-negative fraction. The receptors here all came from a man aged 30 to 39 in good health.

This clone has at least ten counts. The chain combines TRBV15 with TRBJ2-5; D is ambiguous. In germline, CDR1 is LNHNV, CDR2 YYDKDF (reference sequence). The length of the CDR3 is 14 residues. Trimming stripped 0 bases from V and 4 bases from J, with 9 bases between. This CDR3 is CATSRETWGETQYF. The CDR3 coding sequence is TGTGCCACCAGCAGAGAGACTTGGGGAGAGACCCAGTACTTC.

In DNA, the CDR3 is TGCGCCAGCAGCCAAGATCTAGGAGGGACTAGTGTATCCTACGAGCAGTACTTC. This gives the protein CASSQDLGGTSVSYEQYF. The chain is built from TRBV4-3 and TRBJ2-7; 8 positions match TRBD2. Germline-derived CDR1 and CDR2 are LGHNA and YSLEER. Trimming took 0 bases from V and 1 from J; bases not matched to a gene: 11. This CDR3 has 18 residues.

V is TRBV7-2 and J is TRBJ2-3; D not certain. Per germline, CDR1 SGHTA and CDR2 FQGNSA. The length of the CDR3 is 18 residues. Trimming left V 2 bases short and J 0 bases short, with 18 bases between. This CDR3 reads CASSLLSGPLLSTDTQYF. In DNA form, the CDR3 reads TGTGCCAGCAGCTTACTTTCCGGGCCGCTGCTAAGCACAGATACGCAGTATTTT.

Only one count was recorded for this clone. The CDR3 sequence is CASSVGTGYSGANVLTF. The CDR3 DNA follows: TGTGCCAGCAGCGTAGGGACAGGGTACTCTGGGGCCAACGTCCTGACTTTC. J is TRBJ2-6 and V is TRBV9, with 8 bases identical to TRBD1. V gave up 0 bases and J gave up 0 bases; unmatched junction bases: 2. Per germline, CDR1 SGDLS and CDR2 YYNGEE. This CDR3 spans 17 amino acids.

The rearrangement links TRBV18 to TRBJ2-7, with TRBD1 identical over 8 bases. The CDR3 is made up of 15 amino acids. Trimming at V came to 2 bases and at J to 4 bases, leaving 7 bases not matched to a gene. Germline V gene data show CDR1 as KGHSH and CDR2 as LQKENI. The CDR3 sequence: CASSPGRTGNYEQYF. The CDR3 nucleotides are TGTGCCAGCTCACCAGGAAGGACAGGGAATTACGAGCAGTACTTC. Variable domain in full (rest from reference TRBV18 and TRBJ2-7): NAGVMQNPRHLVRRRGQEARLRCSPMKGHSHVYWYRQLPEEGLKFMVYLQKENIIDESGMPKERFSAEFPKEGPSILRIQQVVRGDSAAYFCASSPGRTGNYEQYFGPGTRLTVT.

The rearrangement joins TRBV28 to TRBJ2-7; 9 positions match TRBD2. CDR3 length equals 14 residues. The germline V gene has CDR1 MDHEN and CDR2 SYDVKM. V shed 5 bases, J shed 5 bases, and the junction held 7 bases outside the gene matches. The CDR3 reads CASSGREGQNEQYF. CDR3 nucleotides: TGTGCCAGCAGTGGGCGGGAGGGCCAAAACGAGCAGTACTTC.

V and J are TRBV6-1 and TRBJ1-5, with a weak D call TRBD1 (6 bases). Germline V gene lookup returns CDR1 MNHNS and CDR2 SASEGT. Trimming removed 2 bases from V and 2 bases from J, with 28 bases in between. The CDR3 is made up of 21 amino acids. The CDR3 sequence is CASSELGRSFTKGVGNQPQHF. The DNA for the CDR3 is TGTGCCAGCAGTGAATTGGGCAGGTCATTTACGAAGGGGGTTGGCAATCAGCCCCAGCATTTT.

Here the CDR3 DNA reads TGTGCCAGCAGTGAAGGGGGACAGGGGGCGGAGACCCAGTACTTC. Translated, it gives CASSEGGQGAETQYF. The chain carries TRBV2 and TRBJ2-5; 12 bases match TRBD1. The CDR3 sequence is 15 residues long. V lost 1 base, J lost 5 bases, and 2 bases stayed unmatched. Germline lookup yields CDR1 SNHLY and CDR2 FYNNEI. The full variable domain, completed using reference TRBV2 and TRBJ2-5, is EPEVTQTPSHQVTQMGQEVILRCVPISNHLYFYWYRQILGQKVEFLVSFYNNEISEKSEIFDDQFSVERPDGSNFTLKIRSTKLEDSAMYFCASSEGGQGAETQYFGPGTRLLVL.

This chain links TRBV7-2 with TRBJ2-3; 7 bases map to TRBD2. V was clipped by 4 bases and J by 4 bases; unmatched bases: 5. This CDR3 comprises 14 residues. CDR1 is SGHTA, CDR2 FQGNSA, per germline. In DNA, the CDR3 is TGTGCCAGCAGCTCCGGACTAGTGCCAGATACGCAGTATTTT. Translating it yields CASSSGLVPDTQYF.

The CDR3, as DNA: TGTGCCAGCAGCTTGTCGGGACACGAGCAGTACTTC. This sequence encodes CASSLSGHEQYF. This chain connects TRBV5-6 to TRBJ2-7; either TRBD1 or TRBD2 may fit D (5 bases each). V was trimmed by 1 base and J by 5 bases, leaving 7 bases between them. CDR1 and CDR2 from the germline V gene are SGHDT and YYEEEE. The CDR3 is 12 residues long.

This chain connects TRBV28 to TRBJ1-2, with no clear D. The CDR3 covers 12 residues. The ends were cut back, 7 bases at V and 4 bases at J, with 10 bases in the middle. Germline V gene sequence: CDR1 MDHEN, CDR2 SYDVKM. The CDR3 reads CASTRPTYGYTF. In nucleotides, the CDR3 is TGTGCCAGCACCCGGCCTACCTATGGCTACACCTTC.

This clone appeared once. The chain recombines TRBV29-1 with TRBJ2-1, with 10 bases lining up with TRBD1. The CDR3 has 16 amino acids. V shed 4 bases and J 6 bases; nucleotides not matched to a gene: 12. From germline, CDR1 is SQVTM and CDR2 ANQGSEA. CDR3: CSVVLRRDRGFNEQFF. The CDR3 coding sequence is TGCAGCGTTGTCCTAAGGAGGGACAGGGGATTCAATGAGCAGTTCTTC.

J is TRBJ2-1 and V is TRBV7-3; possible D gene TRBD2, 5 bases. The germline V and J ends were trimmed by 6 bases and 4 bases, with 10 bases remaining between them. CDR3 length: 13 residues. The V gene's germline CDR1 is SGHTA and CDR2 FQGTGA. The CDR3 reads CASSRSGYNEQFF. The CDR3 nucleotides read TGTGCCAGCAGTCGCAGCGGATACAATGAGCAGTTCTTC.

The chain has TRBV15 and TRBJ2-2; D is uncertain. V was trimmed by 5 bases and J by 4 bases, leaving 11 bases between them. Germline assignment: CDR1 LNHNV and CDR2 YYDKDF (reference sequence). This CDR3 contains 14 residues. CDR3 coding DNA: TGTGCCACCAGCGGTGGCCGGTTCACCGGGGAGCTGTTTTTT. This encodes CATSGGRFTGELFF.

In its sample, this clone was seen a few times. In DNA form, the CDR3 reads TGTGCCAGCAGCCCGCAGGGGAGGGGTCAAGAGACCCAGTACTTC. Residues: CASSPQGRGQETQYF. This rearrangement joins TRBV11-2 to TRBJ2-5, with a possible D match to TRBD2 (7 bases). Germline CDR1 reads SGHAT; CDR2 reads FQNNGV. The CDR3 is 15 residues long. V gave up 5 bases and J gave up 2 bases, with 15 bases separating them.

The chain has TRBV5-5 and TRBJ2-7; the D gene is possibly TRBD1 (5 bases). Trimming left V 4 bases short and J 1 base short, with 12 bases between. This CDR3 is 14 amino acids long. Germline CDR1 SGHKS, CDR2 YYEKEE (reference sequence). CDR3 sequence reads: CASSPQGGSYEQYF. The CDR3 DNA reads TGTGCCAGCAGCCCCCAGGGTGGATCCTACGAGCAGTACTTC.

This chain connects TRBV4-3 to TRBJ1-5; TRBD1 is a possible D gene (6 bases). Germline V gene data show CDR1 as LGHNA and CDR2 as YSLEER. V shed 1 base and J shed 6 bases, with 13 bases lying between them. This CDR3 contains 15 residues. CDR3 nucleotide sequence: TGCGCCAGCAGCCAAGTCCCAGGGGCCGGTCAGCCCCAGCATTTT. Translated: CASSQVPGAGQPQHF.

V usage is TRBV9 and J usage is TRBJ2-5, with 7 bases that match TRBD2. V gave up 1 base and J gave up 2 bases; unmatched junction bases: 5. CDR3 length equals 15 residues. Germline-derived CDR1 and CDR2 are SGDLS and YYNGEE. CDR3 amino acids: CASSVIAGPQETQYF. CDR3 DNA sequence: TGTGCCAGCAGCGTAATAGCGGGCCCACAAGAGACCCAGTACTTC.

In DNA form, the CDR3 reads TGTGCCAGCAGCTTGCCAGGGTCGCTTGGCTACACCTTC. This translates into CASSLPGSLGYTF. This chain links TRBV5-6 with TRBJ1-2, with a possible D match to TRBD1 (5 bases). Germline V gene data show CDR1 as SGHDT and CDR2 as YYEEEE. The V and J ends lost 1 base and 7 bases respectively, with 11 bases between them. CDR3 length equals 13 residues.

The CDR3 DNA sequence: TGTGCCAGTAGGGTTAGCGGCACCGGGGAGCTGTTTTTT. The encoded protein is CASRVSGTGELFF. This sequence joins TRBV19 and TRBJ2-2; possibly TRBD2 for D (6 bases). Trimming stripped 6 bases from V and 4 bases from J, with 9 bases between. Germline CDR1 LNHDA, CDR2 SQIVND (reference sequence). The CDR3 is 13 amino acids.

The chain is built from TRBV30 and TRBJ2-7; D ambiguous. The germline V gene has CDR1 GTSNPN and CDR2 SVGIG (reference sequence). Deletions cut 4 bases from V and 4 bases from J, with 14 bases between. The CDR3 loop spans 13 amino acids. CDR3 nucleotides: TGTGCCTGGAATTATTGGAGAGCTTACGAGCAGTACTTC. Translation gives CAWNYWRAYEQYF.